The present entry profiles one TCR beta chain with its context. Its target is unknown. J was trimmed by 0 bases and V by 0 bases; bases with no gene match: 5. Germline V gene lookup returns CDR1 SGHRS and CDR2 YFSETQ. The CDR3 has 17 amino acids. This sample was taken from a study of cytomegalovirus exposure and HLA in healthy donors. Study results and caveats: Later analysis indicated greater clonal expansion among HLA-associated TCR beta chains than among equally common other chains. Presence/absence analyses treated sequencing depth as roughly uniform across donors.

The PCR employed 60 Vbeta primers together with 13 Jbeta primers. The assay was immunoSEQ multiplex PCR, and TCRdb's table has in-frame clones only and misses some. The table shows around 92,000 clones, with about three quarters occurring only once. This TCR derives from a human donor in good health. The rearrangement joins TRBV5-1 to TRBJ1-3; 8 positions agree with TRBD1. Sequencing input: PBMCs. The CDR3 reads CASSLGGTGLSGNTIYF. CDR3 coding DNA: TGCGCCAGCAGCTTGGGGGGGACAGGACTCTCTGGAAACACCATATATTTT.